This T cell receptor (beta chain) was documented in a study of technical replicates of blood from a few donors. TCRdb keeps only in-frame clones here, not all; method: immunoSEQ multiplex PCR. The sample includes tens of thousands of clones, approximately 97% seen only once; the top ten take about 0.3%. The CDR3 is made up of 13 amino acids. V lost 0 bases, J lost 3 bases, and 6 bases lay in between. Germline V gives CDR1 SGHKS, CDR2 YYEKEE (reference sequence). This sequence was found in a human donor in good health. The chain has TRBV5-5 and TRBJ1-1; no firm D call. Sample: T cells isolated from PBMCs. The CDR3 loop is CASSLAGYTEAFF. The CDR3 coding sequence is TGTGCCAGCAGCTTGGCGGGGTACACTGAAGCTTTCTTT.